This T cell receptor (beta chain) was sequenced during a study of CD8+CD57+ T cells in acquired aplastic anemia. Only patients with CD8+CD57+ cell expansion on flow cytometry were chosen for sequencing. This CDR3 spans 15 amino acids. Germline CDR1 reads SNHLY; CDR2 reads FYNNEI. Trimming removed 4 bases from V and 9 bases from J; junction bases left unmatched: 11. Investigators profiled TCR beta VDJ and CDR3 from genomic DNA template. TCRdb independently ran MiXCR on the reads; one entry per CDR3 protein. The sample lists about 120,000 distinct CDR3 sequences, under 60% occurring once. The V and J genes are TRBV2 and TRBJ2-1, with 8 bases aligning to TRBD1. The sample consisted of sorted CD4+, CD8+, or CD8+CD57+ T cells (not recorded which) from PBMCs. The clonotype comes from a human donor with aplastic anemia. The CDR3 DNA follows: TGTGCCAGCAGTGCCGGGGCCAGGGGGCAGGGTGAGCAGTTCTTC. Translation: CASSAGARGQGEQFF.